The 8 T cell receptor beta chains below all came from one sample that was sequenced in a study of human T cells and chemical hapten exposure. TCRdb ran MiXCR on the RACE reads and lists one entry per CDR3 protein. The data hold roughly 180,000 distinct CDR3 sequences, with 20% to 25% observed a single time. As to time point: patch test 1, 2 weeks after DPC sensitization. Treatment of the sample: therapeutic diphenylcyclopropenone sensitization with weekly scalp DPC. Sequencing was performed on whole blood, taken in connection with sensitization to the hapten diphenylcyclopropenone (DPC). These receptors came from a woman aged 45-60 years with alopecia areata. Some clones in this sample may be carry-over from other donors' samples.

A few counts support this clonotype. This chain uses TRBV19 with TRBJ2-2, with D perhaps TRBD1 (6 bases). This CDR3 has 15 residues. V gave up 7 bases and J gave up 4 bases, with 16 bases separating them. Per the germline V gene, CDR1 is LNHDA and CDR2 is SQIVND (reference sequence). The chain's CDR3 is CASTLSGHPTGELFF. The CDR3 DNA reads TGTGCCAGTACCTTATCGGGACACCCCACCGGGGAGCTGTTTTTT.

This clonotype was counted a few times. The chain carries TRBV20-1 and TRBJ2-3; the D is unclear. The CDR3 runs 12 residues. Per the germline V gene, CDR1 is DFQATT and CDR2 is SNEGSKA (reference sequence). V shed 6 bases and J shed 0 bases, with 7 bases lying between them. CDR3: CSASTSTDTQYF. In DNA form, the CDR3 reads TGCAGTGCGTCTACTAGCACAGATACGCAGTATTTT.

The chain employs TRBV11-3 and TRBJ2-1; D is unclear. The CDR3 is made up of 16 amino acids. V was pared by 0 bases and J by 4 bases, with 13 bases between. Germline loops: CDR1 SGHNT, CDR2 YENEEA. CDR3 in amino acids: CASSLDSRPGYNEQFF. CDR3 sequence (DNA): TGTGCCAGCAGCTTAGATTCGAGACCTGGGTACAATGAGCAGTTCTTC.

Only a few counts were recorded for this clonotype. Given the absence of the conserved phenylalanine or tryptophan at the CDR3 end, a read error is likely. The DNA is left out, because the CDR3 cannot be placed on it with certainty; the CDR3 is given as TCRdb lists it. The chain is built from TRBV10-3 and TRBJ2-1. Germline CDR1 is ENHRY and CDR2 is SYGVKD. The CDR3 totals 8 residues, both ends included. Here the CDR3 reads CARVEPPR.

The chain recombines TRBV3-1 with TRBJ1-1; D perhaps matches TRBD1 (6 bases). In germline, CDR1 is LGHDT, CDR2 YNNKEL (reference sequence). This CDR3 comprises 18 residues. Trimming pared 0 bases from V and 0 bases from J, leaving 17 bases between. CDR3 DNA sequence: TGTGCCAGCAGCCAAGATCGGGTTCCCACAGGGTTGAACACTGAAGCTTTCTTT. It is translated as CASSQDRVPTGLNTEAFF.

The CDR3, as DNA: TGCAGTGCCCTGACGGGCGGGAGGGATCAGCCCCAGCATTTT. This gives the protein CSALTGGRDQPQHF. The V call is TRBV20-1, the J call TRBJ1-5; D gene unclear. V lost 6 bases to trimming and J lost 5 bases, with 17 bases between them. Looked up from germline, CDR1 is DFQATT and CDR2 is SNEGSKA (reference sequence). The CDR3 contains 14 residues.

This clonotype was detected many times. The V and J genes are TRBV5-4 and TRBJ2-7; 11 nucleotides match TRBD2. The length of the CDR3 is 15 residues. In germline, CDR1 is SGHNT, CDR2 YYREEE (reference sequence). Unmatched junction bases numbered 3, after V lost 4 bases and J lost 0 bases. Here the CDR3 DNA reads TGTGCCAGCAGCGGGGGACTAGCGGCCTCCTACGAGCAGTACTTC. Its protein is CASSGGLAASYEQYF.

J is TRBJ2-3 and V is TRBV10-3; the D is unclear. The CDR3 runs to 14 residues. The V gene lost 11 bases and the J gene lost 0 bases, with 15 bases spanning the gap. Germline assignment: CDR1 ENHRY and CDR2 SYGVKD. Written as DNA, the CDR3 is TGTGCCTCGACGCCCGCGCCTAGCACAGATACGCAGTATTTT. It translates to CASTPAPSTDTQYF.